This T cell receptor (beta chain) is from a study of blood T cell repertoires in COVID-19 (dated by TCRdb to the early 2020s). Broadly, across the study: Collaborator samples came from the United States, Italy and Spain and covered acute and convalescent phases of COVID-19. The sample metadata nearly always contained a de-identified subject ID, COVID-19 status, age in years and sex. The samples were drawn from the first 160 participants of the ongoing ImmuneRACE study and from about 1,200 subjects provided by 6 global collaborators. Where available, HLA class I and class II types were taken from metadata supplied by the sample provider and were not determined by assay-based typing. The prospective study material was composed of cDNA or gDNA derived from T cells, B-cell-depleted T cells, or PBMCs. The dataset comprised deeply sampled blood TCRbeta repertoires from subjects exposed to, actively infected with, or recovered from COVID-19. A freely available public database, intended as a resource for researchers studying the immune response to SARS-CoV-2, is where the repertoires were released. What the authors observed across the whole study: The quantity of clinical and demographic metadata differed by source and by participant and was supplied without curation.

In the case of this clone: Its specific antigen is unknown. The record has no base qualities; no much larger clone is one base away.

V is pared back by 4 bases and J by 6 bases, with 15 bases lying between the germline termini. The CDR3 contains 14 residues, cysteine and phenylalanine counted. The only DNA kept is the CDR3, 42 bases in frame from the first base. The CDR1 and CDR2 encoded by the germline V gene are MGHDK and SYGVNS. The immunoSEQ Assay, a bias-controlled multiplex PCR, was used to amplify TCRbeta CDR3 regions from genomic DNA. From the authors' description of their analysis: The number of nucleated cells in each sample was estimated by amplification of reference gene primers within the assay. Sequence reads were collapsed and filtered to measure the absolute abundance of every unique TCRbeta CDR3 rearrangement. Productive Simpson clonality was computed per sample as the square root of Simpson's diversity index over productive rearrangements. TCRdb re-hosts the immuneACCESS table, in-frame sequences only. Its copies lack some clones; in the studies checked, an unresolved V gene accounts for under half of them, and the cause for the rest is not known. V and J calls and clone size are given by that table; D and trimming were obtained from the DNA. This sample holds under 250,000 clones; 84% were observed only once. The ten largest make up roughly 8% of the sample.

The collaborating institutions used their own protocols to collect whole blood in K2EDTA tubes. For TCRbeta analysis, collaborators shipped samples as frozen whole blood, isolated PBMCs, or DNA extracted from either of those sample types. The clonotype originates from a woman in her fifties or sixties with active or convalescent COVID-19. Sequences were obtained from peripheral blood. The V and J segments used are TRBV25-1 and TRBJ1-1; no D segment can be confidently identified. The bases are TGTGCCAGCAGTGGCCTGAGCCCTAACTCTGAAGCTTTCTTT. This sequence encodes CASSGLSPNSEAFF.